This paragraph covers one TCR beta chain sequence. Which antigen it targets is not known. No much larger clonotype is one base removed from it; base qualities were not supplied. Libraries were built with the immunoSEQ multiplex PCR assay. TCRdb's version of the immuneACCESS table is confined to in-frame rearrangements and falls short of the full clone set. An unresolved V gene accounts for under half of the shortfall where checked; the remainder is of unknown origin. Across this sample there are about 120,000 clones, with roughly 92% seen only once. The top ten constitute under 7% of the sample. These data originate in a study of T cell changes during pregnancy in multiple sclerosis (dated 2019 in TCRdb). Background for the entire study: Changes in the T cell repertoire over the course of pregnancy were examined in this study in women with multiple sclerosis.

The CDR3 holds 16 amino acids from the cysteine to the phenylalanine. Solely the CDR3 DNA is kept, with 48 bases framed from the first base. V is shortened by 6 bases, J by 0 bases, and the region joining them spans 17 bases. The germline V gene encodes CDR1 SEHNR and CDR2 FQNEAQ (reference sequence). The TCR comes from a female donor with multiple sclerosis, enrolled in a pregnancy study. Recombination connected TRBV7-9 to TRBJ1-1; the D region possibly corresponds to TRBD1 (6 bases align). The sample here was peripheral blood, taken before pregnancy. The CDR3 reads CASRLDSLPMNTEAFF. DNA sequence: TGTGCCAGCAGGTTGGACAGTTTGCCTATGAACACTGAAGCTTTCTTT.